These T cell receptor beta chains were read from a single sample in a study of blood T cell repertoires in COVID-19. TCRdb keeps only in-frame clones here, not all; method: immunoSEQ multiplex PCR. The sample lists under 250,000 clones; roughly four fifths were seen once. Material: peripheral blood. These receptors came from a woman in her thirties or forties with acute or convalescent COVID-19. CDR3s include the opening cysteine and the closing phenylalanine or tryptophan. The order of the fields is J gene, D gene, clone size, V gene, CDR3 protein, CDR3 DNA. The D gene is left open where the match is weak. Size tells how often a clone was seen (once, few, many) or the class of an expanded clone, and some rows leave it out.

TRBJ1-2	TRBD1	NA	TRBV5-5	CASSRAGTGGPYGYTF	TGTGCCAGCAGCAGAGCCGGGACAGGGGGCCCCTATGGCTACACCTTC
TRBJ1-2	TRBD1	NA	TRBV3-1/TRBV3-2	CASSQLDRDYGYTF	TGTGCCAGCAGCCAACTGGACAGGGACTATGGCTACACCTTC
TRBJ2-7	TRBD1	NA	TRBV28	CASSPTGTGASYEQYF	TGTGCCAGCAGTCCAACCGGGACAGGAGCTTCCTACGAGCAGTACTTC
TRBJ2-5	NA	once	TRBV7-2	CASRPHAGNEGTQYF	TGTGCCAGCCGTCCCCACGCAGGGAACGAAGGGACCCAGTACTTC
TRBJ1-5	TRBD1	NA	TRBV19	CASTQGTGGFNQPQHF	TGTGCCAGTACCCAGGGGACAGGGGGCTTCAATCAGCCCCAGCATTTT
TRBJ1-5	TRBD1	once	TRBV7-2	CASSLGGQGYQPQHF	TGTGCCAGCAGCTTAGGGGGACAGGGTTATCAGCCCCAGCATTTT
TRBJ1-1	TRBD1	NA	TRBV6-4	CASSKTGGAGGTEAFF	TGTGCCAGCAGCAAGACAGGGGGTGCGGGCGGCACTGAAGCTTTCTTT
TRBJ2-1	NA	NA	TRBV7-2	CASSLEQGYNEQFF	TGTGCCAGCAGCTTAGAGCAGGGTTACAATGAGCAGTTCTTC
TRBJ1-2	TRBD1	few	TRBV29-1	CSVEDWDRDLYTF	TGCAGCGTTGAAGACTGGGACAGAGACCTCTACACCTTC
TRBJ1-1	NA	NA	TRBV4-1	CASSQQQGLTEAFF	TGCGCCAGCAGCCAACAACAGGGTCTCACTGAAGCTTTCTTT
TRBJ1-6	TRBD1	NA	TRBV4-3	CASSPGDRGNSPLHF	TGCGCCAGCAGCCCAGGGGACAGGGGTAATTCACCCCTCCACTTT
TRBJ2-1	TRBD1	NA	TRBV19	CASSRTGDTNYNEQFF	TGTGCCAGTAGCCGGACAGGGGACACCAACTACAATGAGCAGTTCTTC
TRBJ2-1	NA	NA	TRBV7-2	CASSLAGDSYNEQFF	TGTGCCAGCAGCTTAGCCGGGGACTCCTACAATGAGCAGTTCTTC
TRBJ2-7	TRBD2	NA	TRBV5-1	CASSLELAGSYEQYF	TGCGCCAGCAGCTTGGAACTAGCGGGGTCGTACGAGCAGTACTTC
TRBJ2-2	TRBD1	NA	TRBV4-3	CASSPQGAETGELFF	TGCGCCAGCAGCCCGCAGGGGGCTGAGACCGGGGAGCTGTTTTTT
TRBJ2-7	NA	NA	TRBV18	CASSPTTSYEQYF	TGTGCCAGCTCACCAACGACTTCCTACGAGCAGTACTTC
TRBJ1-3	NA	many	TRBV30	CASQGRGNTIYF	TGTGCCAGTCAGGGTCGAGGAAACACCATATATTTT
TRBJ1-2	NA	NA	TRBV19	CASTGLDPYGYTF	TGTGCCAGTACCGGACTGGACCCCTATGGCTACACCTTC
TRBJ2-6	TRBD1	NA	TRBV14	CASRLGGFSSGANVLTF	TGTGCCAGCCGCCTAGGGGGCTTCTCCTCTGGGGCCAACGTCCTGACTTTC
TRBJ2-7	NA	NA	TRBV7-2	CASSLTDYEQYF	TGTGCCAGCAGCTTAACAGACTACGAGCAGTACTTC
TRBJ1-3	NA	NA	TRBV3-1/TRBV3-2	CASSQGVGRDTIYF	TGTGCCAGCAGCCAAGGTGTAGGGAGGGACACCATATATTTT
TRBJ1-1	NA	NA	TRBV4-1	CASSQEPLNTEAFF	TGCGCCAGCAGCCAAGAACCCCTAAACACTGAAGCTTTCTTT
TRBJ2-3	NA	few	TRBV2	CASTGLTTDTQYF	TGTGCCAGCACGGGACTGACTACAGATACGCAGTATTTT
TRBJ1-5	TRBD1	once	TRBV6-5	CASSYGQGGGQPQHF	TGTGCCAGCAGTTACGGACAGGGTGGTGGTCAGCCCCAGCATTTT
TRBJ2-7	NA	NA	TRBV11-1	CASSPDGAYEQYF	TGTGCCAGCAGCCCTGACGGAGCCTACGAGCAGTACTTC
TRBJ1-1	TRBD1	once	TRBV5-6	CASSRGTRWVEAFF	TGTGCCAGCTCCAGGGGGACCCGGTGGGTTGAAGCTTTCTTT
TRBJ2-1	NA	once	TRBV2	CASSEALPADNEQFF	TGTGCCAGCAGCGAGGCCCTCCCGGCGGACAATGAGCAGTTCTTC
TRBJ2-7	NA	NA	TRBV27	CASSLGGGDEQYF	TGTGCCAGCAGTCTGGGGGGTGGGGACGAGCAGTACTTC
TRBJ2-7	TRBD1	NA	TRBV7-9	CASSRIPGQSSYEQYF	TGTGCCAGCAGCCGAATTCCGGGACAGAGCTCCTACGAGCAGTACTTC
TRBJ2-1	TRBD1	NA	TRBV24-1	CATSDRGQREQFF	TGTGCCACCAGTGATAGGGGACAGCGAGAGCAGTTCTTC
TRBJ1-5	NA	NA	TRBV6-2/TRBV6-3	CASSLLETREPQHF	TGTGCCAGCAGCCTCCTGGAGACCCGGGAGCCCCAGCATTTT
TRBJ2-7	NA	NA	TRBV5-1	CASSDSYEQYF	TGCGCCAGCTCGGACAGCTACGAGCAGTACTTC
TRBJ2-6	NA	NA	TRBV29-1	CSVRAGQLFSGANVLTF	TGCAGCGTTCGAGCCGGACAGCTCTTCTCTGGGGCCAACGTCCTGACTTTC
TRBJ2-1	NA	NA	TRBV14	CASSQVNYEQFF	TGTGCCAGCAGCCAAGTCAACTATGAGCAGTTCTTC
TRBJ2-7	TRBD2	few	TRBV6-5	CASKFLAGSYEQYF	TGTGCCAGCAAGTTCCTAGCGGGGTCCTACGAGCAGTACTTC
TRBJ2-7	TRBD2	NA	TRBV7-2	CASTRSSGAYEQYF	TGTGCCAGCACCCGTTCAAGCGGGGCCTACGAGCAGTACTTC
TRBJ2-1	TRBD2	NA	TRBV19	CASSIRGFSGSFNEQFF	TGTGCCAGTAGTATCCGCGGCTTTAGCGGGAGTTTCAATGAGCAGTTCTTC
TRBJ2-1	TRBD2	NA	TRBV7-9	CASSFNPASGRKNEQFF	TGTGCCAGCAGCTTTAACCCGGCAAGCGGGAGGAAAAATGAGCAGTTCTTC
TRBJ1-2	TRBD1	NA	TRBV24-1	CATSERGQFYGYTF	TGTGCCACCAGTGAGAGGGGACAGTTCTATGGCTACACCTTC
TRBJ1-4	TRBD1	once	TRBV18	CASSQDRGSEKLFF	TGTGCCAGCTCACAGGACAGGGGGAGTGAAAAACTGTTTTTT
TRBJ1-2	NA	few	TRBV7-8	CASSPGSQGYTF	TGTGCCAGCAGCCCCGGTTCGCAAGGCTACACCTTC
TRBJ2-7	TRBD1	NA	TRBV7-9	CASSLEGAEQYF	TGTGCCAGCAGCCTAGAGGGGGCCGAGCAGTACTTC
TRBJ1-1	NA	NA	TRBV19	CASSIADTNTEAFF	TGTGCCAGTAGTATAGCGGACACGAACACTGAAGCTTTCTTT
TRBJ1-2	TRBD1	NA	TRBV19	CASSISGTGHSRYGYTF	TGTGCCAGTAGTATCTCCGGGACAGGGCATTCTCGGTATGGCTACACCTTC
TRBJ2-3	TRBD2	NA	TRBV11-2	CASSLVTSLAPLSTDTQYF	TGTGCCAGCAGCTTAGTGACCTCACTAGCGCCCCTAAGCACAGATACGCAGTATTTT
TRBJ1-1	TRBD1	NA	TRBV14	CASSQGGQGQAFF	TGTGCCAGCAGCCAAGGAGGACAGGGTCAAGCTTTCTTT
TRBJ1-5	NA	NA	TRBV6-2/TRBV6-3	CASSLPGGQPQHF	TGTGCCAGCAGCCTTCCCGGGGGGCAGCCCCAGCATTTT
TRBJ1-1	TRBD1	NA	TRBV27	CASSNRGYAEAFF	TGTGCCAGCAGCAACAGGGGTTACGCTGAAGCTTTCTTT
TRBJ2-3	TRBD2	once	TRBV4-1	CASSQVATSGRNTQYF	TGCGCCAGCAGCCAAGTCGCGACTAGCGGTAGAAATACGCAGTATTTT
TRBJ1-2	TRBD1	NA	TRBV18	CASSRLTGEVGNGDGYTF	TGTGCCAGCTCTCGGCTAACAGGGGAGGTCGGAAATGGCGATGGCTACACCTTC
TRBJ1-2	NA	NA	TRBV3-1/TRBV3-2	CASSQDGWSYGYTF	TGTGCCAGCAGCCAAGATGGGTGGAGCTATGGCTACACCTTC
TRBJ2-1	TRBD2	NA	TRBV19	CASSRAGGRNEQFF	TGTGCCAGTAGTAGAGCGGGGGGCCGCAATGAGCAGTTCTTC